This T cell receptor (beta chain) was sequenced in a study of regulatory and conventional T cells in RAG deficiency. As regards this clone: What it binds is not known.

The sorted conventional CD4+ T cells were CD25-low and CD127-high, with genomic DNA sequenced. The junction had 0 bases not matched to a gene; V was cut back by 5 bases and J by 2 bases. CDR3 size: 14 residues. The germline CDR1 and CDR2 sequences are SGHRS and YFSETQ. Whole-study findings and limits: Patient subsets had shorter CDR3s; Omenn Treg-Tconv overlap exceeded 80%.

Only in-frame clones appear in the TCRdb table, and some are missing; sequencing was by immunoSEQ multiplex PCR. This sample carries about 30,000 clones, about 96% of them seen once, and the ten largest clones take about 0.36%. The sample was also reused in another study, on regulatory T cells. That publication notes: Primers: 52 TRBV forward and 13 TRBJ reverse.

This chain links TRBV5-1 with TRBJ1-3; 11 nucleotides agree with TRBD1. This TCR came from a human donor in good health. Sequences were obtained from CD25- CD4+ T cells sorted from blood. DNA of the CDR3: TGCGCCAGCAGGGGACAGGGGGCTGGAAACACCATATATTTT. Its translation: CASRGQGAGNTIYF.